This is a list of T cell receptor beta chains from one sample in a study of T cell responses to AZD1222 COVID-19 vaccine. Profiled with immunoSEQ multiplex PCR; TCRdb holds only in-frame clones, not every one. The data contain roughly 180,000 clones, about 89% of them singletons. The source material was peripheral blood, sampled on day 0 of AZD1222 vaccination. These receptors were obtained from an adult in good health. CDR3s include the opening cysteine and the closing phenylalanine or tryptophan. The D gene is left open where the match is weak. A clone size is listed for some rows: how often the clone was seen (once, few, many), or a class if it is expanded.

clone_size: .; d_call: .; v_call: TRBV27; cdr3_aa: CASTSYLREKRAFF
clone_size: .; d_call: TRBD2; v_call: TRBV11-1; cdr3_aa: CASKGGPGNEQFF
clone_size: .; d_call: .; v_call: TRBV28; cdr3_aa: CASRLEGSSYEQYF
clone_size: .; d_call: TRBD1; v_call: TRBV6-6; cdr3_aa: CASRKNRGDYGYTF
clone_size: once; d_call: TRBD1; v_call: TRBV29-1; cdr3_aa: CSALDRGRGYEQFF
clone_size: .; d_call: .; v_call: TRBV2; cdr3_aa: CASNGEPGELFF
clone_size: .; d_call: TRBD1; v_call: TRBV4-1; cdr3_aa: CASSLLGQSNQPQHF
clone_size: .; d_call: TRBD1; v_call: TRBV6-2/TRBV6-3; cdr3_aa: CASSFPGQGGLYEQYF
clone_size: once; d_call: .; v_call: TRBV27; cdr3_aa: CASSWRQRSNYGYTF
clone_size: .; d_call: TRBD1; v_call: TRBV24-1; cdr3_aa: CATSAAGGEETQYF
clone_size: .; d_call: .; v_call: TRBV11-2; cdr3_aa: CASSLRDISYEQYF
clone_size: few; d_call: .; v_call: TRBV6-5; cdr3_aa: CASSYSGLGNTIYF
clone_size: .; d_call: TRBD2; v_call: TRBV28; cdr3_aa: CASSGAGDEQFF
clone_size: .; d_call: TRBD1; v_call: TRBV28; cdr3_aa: CASSLWGSRTGRQDEQFF
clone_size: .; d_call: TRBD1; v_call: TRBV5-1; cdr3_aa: CASSLRLRTGSPGANVLTF
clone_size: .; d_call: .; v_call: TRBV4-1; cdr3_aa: CASSQEPHGYTF
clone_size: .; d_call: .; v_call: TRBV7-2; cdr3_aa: CASSLDLGVQETQYF
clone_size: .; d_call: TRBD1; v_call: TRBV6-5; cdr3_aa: CASSTQGARYGYTF
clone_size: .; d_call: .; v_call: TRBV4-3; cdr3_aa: CASSQVPKGITNEKLFF
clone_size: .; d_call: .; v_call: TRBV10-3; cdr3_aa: CAIRDRSYNEQFF
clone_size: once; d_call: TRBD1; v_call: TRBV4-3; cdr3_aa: CASSQGQGRSETQYF
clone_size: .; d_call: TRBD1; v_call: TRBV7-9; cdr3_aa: CASSFRQGYNEQFF
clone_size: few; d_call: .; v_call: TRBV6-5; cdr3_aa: CASSYTLPLNTEAFF
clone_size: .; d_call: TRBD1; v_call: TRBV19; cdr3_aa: CASSTGQGIGETQYF
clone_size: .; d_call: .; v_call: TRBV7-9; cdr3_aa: CASSPGIPAYEQYF
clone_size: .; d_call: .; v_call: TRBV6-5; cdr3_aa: CASSLTGANVLTF
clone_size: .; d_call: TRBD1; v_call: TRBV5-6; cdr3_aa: CASSLDRTGLSGYTF
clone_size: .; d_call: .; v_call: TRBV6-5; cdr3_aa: CASSYRGEHSYNEQFF
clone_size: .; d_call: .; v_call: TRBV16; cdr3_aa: CASSQNSNTEAFF
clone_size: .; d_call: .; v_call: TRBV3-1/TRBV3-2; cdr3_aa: CASSPGTIYGYTF
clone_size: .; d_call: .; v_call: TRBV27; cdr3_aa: CASSFQGQSGNTIYF
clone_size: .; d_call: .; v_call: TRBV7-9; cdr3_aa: CASTRRTTDTQYF
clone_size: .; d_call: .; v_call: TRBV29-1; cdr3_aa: CSVSSAGNTEAFF
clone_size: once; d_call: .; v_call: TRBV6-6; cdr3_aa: CASGTTAF
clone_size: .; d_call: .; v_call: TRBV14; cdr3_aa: CASSQGLNQPQHF
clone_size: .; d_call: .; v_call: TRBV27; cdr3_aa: CASSPDIGFGPQHF
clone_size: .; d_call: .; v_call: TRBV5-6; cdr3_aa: CASSPRDAWRGYTF
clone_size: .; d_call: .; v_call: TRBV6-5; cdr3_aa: CAAAVVQVNTEAFF
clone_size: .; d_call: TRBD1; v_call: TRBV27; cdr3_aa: CASSLLGDRGTEAFF
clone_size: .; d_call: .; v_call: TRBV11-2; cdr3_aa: CASSLGRRDEQFF
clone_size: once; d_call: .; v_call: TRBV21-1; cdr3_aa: CASSKAWSEADGYTF
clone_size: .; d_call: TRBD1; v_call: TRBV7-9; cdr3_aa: CASSRDRDNSPLHF
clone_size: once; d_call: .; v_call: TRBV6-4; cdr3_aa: CASSDSAGKGGEQFF
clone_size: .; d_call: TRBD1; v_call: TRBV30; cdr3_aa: CAWIPVDRGAFF
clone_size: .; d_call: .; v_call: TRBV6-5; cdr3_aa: CASSYRGGPYEQYF
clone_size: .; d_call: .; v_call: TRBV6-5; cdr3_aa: CASSYAVSGEDGYTF
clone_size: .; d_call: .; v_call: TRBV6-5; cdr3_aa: CASSYLRSPNYGYTF
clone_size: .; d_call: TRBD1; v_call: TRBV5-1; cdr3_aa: CASSLLTGTGTHEQYF
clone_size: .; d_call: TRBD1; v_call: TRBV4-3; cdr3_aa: CASSLQTGTGNTGELFF
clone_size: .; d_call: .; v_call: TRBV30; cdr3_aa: CAWDKQGGNTEAFF
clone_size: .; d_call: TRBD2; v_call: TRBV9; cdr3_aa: CASSASGRLFGRGTDTQYF
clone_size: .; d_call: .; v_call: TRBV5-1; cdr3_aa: CASSLSVLRVSSPLHF
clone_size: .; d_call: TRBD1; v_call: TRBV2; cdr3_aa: CASSGQGSHTGELFF
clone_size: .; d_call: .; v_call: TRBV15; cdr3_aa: CATSREIVGEQFF
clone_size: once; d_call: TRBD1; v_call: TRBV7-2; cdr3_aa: CASSPNPGGATEAFF
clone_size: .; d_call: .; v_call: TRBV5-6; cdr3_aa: CASSPQGEPYNSPLHF
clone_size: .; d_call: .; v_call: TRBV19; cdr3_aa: CASSPLGLGKANTEAFF
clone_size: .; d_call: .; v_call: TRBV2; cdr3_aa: CASSDPGPNYGYTF